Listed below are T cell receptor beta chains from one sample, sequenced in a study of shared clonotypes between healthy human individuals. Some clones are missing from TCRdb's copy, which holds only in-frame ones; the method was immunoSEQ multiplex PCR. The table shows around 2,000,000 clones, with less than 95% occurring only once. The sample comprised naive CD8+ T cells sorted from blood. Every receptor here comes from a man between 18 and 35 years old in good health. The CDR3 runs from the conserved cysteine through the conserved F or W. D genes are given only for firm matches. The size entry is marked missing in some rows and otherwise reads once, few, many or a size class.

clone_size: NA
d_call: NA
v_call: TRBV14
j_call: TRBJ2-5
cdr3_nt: TGTGCCAGCAGCCAAGGCGACGGAGGGATTCAAGAGACCCAGTACTTC
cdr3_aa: CASSQGDGGIQETQYF

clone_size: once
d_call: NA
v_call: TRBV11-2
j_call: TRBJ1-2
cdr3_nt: TGTGCCAGCAGCTTAGACAGGGATGCATATGGCTACACCTTC
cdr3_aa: CASSLDRDAYGYTF

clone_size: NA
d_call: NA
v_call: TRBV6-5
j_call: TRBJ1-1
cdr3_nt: TGTGCCAGCAGTTATGCGGCGAACACTGAAGCTTTCTTT
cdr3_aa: CASSYAANTEAFF

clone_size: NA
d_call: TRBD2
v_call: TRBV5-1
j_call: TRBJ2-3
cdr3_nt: TGCGCCAGCGGGATAGGGTGGCCTAGCGGGAAGGGAGTGACAGATACGCAGTATTTT
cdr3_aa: CASGIGWPSGKGVTDTQYF

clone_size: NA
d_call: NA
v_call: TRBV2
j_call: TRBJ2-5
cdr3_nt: TGTGCCAGCTGGACTACCAAAGAGACCCAGTACTTC
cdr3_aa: CASWTTKETQYF

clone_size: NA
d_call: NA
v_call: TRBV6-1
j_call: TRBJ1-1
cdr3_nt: TGTGCCAGCAGTGAGGAGGGGGTTCTGTACATGAACACTGAAGCTTTCTTT
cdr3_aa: CASSEEGVLYMNTEAFF

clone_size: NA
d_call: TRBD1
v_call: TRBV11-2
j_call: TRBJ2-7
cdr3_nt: TGTGCCAGCAGCCTGGGACAGGGATGGGTGTCCTACGAGCAGTACTTC
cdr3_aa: CASSLGQGWVSYEQYF

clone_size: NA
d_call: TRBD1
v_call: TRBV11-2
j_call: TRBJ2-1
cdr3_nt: TGTGCCAGCAGCTTAGTAGGGGGCCTACACAATGAGCAGTTCTTC
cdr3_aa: CASSLVGGLHNEQFF

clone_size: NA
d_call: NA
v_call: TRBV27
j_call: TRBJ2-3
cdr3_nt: TGTGCCAGCAGTTTTGTCGGTAGCACAGATACGCAGTATTTT
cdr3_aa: CASSFVGSTDTQYF

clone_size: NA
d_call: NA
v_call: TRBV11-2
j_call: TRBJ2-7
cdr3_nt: TGTGCCAGCAGCTTAGTCGGCGCGAGCTCCTACGAGCAGTACTTC
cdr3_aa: CASSLVGASSYEQYF

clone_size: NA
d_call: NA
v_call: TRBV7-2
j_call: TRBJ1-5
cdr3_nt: TGTGCCAGCAGCTTAGCCTGGTGCAGGGTAAGATGGGGCAATCAGCCCCAGCATTTT
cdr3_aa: CASSLAWCRVRWGNQPQHF

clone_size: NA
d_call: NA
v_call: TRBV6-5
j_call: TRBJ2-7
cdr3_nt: TGTGCCAGCAGTTATGGGTCGGGGTACGAGCAGTACTTC
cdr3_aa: CASSYGSGYEQYF

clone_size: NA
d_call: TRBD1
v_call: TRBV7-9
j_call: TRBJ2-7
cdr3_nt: TGTGCCAGCAGTCAAGGCCCGGGACAGGCGAATTACGAGCAGTACTTC
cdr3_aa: CASSQGPGQANYEQYF

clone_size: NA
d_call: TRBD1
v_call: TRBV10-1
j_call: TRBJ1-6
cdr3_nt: TGCGCCAGCAGTGAAGACAGGGGACCCTATAATTCACCCCTCCACTTT
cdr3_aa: CASSEDRGPYNSPLHF

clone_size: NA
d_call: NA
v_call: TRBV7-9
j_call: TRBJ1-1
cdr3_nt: TGTGCCAGCAGTAAGCAGGGAGATTTGAACACTGAAGCTTTCTTT
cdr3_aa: CASSKQGDLNTEAFF

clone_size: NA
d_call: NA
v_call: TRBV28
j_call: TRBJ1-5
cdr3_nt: TGTGCCAGCAGTATTGGGCAAGGGAGTCAGCCCCAGCATTTT
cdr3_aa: CASSIGQGSQPQHF

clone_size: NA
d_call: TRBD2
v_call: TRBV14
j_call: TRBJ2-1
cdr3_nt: TGTGCCAGCAGCCAACTTTTAGCGGGGAACAATGAGCAGTTCTTC
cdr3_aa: CASSQLLAGNNEQFF

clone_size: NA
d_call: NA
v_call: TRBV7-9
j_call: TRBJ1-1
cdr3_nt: TGTGCCAGCAGCTTAGGCCCAGGCCCAGCTTTCTTT
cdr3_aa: CASSLGPGPAFF

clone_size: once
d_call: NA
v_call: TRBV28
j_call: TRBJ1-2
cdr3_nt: TGTGCCAGCAGACTTACACCCGCCTATGGCTACACCTTC
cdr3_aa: CASRLTPAYGYTF

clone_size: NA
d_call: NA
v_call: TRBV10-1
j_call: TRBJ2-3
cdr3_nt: TGCGCGACAGGCTTAGGAGGGACAGATACGCAGTATTTT
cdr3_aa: CATGLGGTDTQYF

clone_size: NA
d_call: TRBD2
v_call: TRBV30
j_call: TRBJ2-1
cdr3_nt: TGTGCCTGGAGTGATCTAGCGGGGCTTAATGAGCAGTTCTTC
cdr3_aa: CAWSDLAGLNEQFF

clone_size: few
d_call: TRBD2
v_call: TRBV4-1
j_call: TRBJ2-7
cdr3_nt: TGCGCCAGCAGTACGAACCCCCGGACTAGCTCCTACGAGCAGTACTTC
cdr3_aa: CASSTNPRTSSYEQYF

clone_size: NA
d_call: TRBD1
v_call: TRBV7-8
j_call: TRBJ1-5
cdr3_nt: TGTGCCAGCAGCTTAGCGCCGGGACAGGGGGCAGGTCAGCCCCAGCATTTT
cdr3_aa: CASSLAPGQGAGQPQHF

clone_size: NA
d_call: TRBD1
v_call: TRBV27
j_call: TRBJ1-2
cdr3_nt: TGTGCCAGCAGTCTGGGACAGGGGGCAAGGGGCTACACCTTC
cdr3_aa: CASSLGQGARGYTF

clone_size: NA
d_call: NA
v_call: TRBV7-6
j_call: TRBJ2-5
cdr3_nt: TGTGCCAGCAGCTTAGTCGGGGGGCGAGAGACCCAGTACTTC
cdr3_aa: CASSLVGGRETQYF

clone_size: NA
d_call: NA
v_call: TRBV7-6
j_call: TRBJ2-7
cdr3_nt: TGTGCCAGCAGCAGAGAACAGGGCTACGAGCAGTACTTC
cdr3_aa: CASSREQGYEQYF

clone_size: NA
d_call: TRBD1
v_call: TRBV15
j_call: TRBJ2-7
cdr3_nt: TGTGCCACCACCTGGGACAGGGGCCACGAGCAGTACTTC
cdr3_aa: CATTWDRGHEQYF

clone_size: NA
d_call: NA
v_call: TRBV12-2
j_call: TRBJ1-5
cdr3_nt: TGTGCAAGTCGCTTATCTTTCGGGGAGGCCCAGCATTTT
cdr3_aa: CASRLSFGEAQHF

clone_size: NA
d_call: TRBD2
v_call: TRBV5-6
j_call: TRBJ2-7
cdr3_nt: TGTGCCAGCAGCTTCGTTAGCGGGGTCTACGAGCAGTACTTC
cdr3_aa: CASSFVSGVYEQYF

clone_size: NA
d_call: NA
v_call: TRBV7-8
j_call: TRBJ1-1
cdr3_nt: TGTGCCAGCAGCTTAGGGGCTCGCACTGAAGCTTTCTTT
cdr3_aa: CASSLGARTEAFF

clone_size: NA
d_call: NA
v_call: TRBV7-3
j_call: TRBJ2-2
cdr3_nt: TGTGCCAGCAGTTATCCGAACACCGGGGAGCTGTTTTTT
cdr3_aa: CASSYPNTGELFF

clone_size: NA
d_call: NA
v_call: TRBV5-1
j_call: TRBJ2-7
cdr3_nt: TGCGCCAGCAGCTTATTTGAGGGTGCAGAAACCTACGAGCAGTACTTC
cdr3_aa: CASSLFEGAETYEQYF

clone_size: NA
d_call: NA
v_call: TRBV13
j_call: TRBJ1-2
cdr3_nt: TGTGCCAGCAGCTTCTTTACCGAACAGAGATCCCTCTATGGCTACACCTTC
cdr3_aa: CASSFFTEQRSLYGYTF

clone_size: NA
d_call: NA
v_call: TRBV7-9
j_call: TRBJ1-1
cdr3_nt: TGTGCCAGCAGCCCCCCCGCGGTTGAAGCTTTCTTT
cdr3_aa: CASSPPAVEAFF

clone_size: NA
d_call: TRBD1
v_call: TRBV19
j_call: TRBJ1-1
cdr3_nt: TGTGCCAGTAGTATCGGGACAGGCTTCACTGAAGCTTTCTTT
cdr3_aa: CASSIGTGFTEAFF

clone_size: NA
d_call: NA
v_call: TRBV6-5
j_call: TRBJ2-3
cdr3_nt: TGTGCCAGCAGTTACTCGGACCTGAATACGCAGTATTTT
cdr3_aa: CASSYSDLNTQYF

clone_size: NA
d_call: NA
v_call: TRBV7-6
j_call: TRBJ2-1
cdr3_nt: TGTGCCAGCAGCTTAGGGGGGTATCAGTACAATGAGCAGTTCTTC
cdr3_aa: CASSLGGYQYNEQFF

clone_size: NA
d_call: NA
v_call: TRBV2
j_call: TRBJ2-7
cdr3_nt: TGTGCCAGCAGTCCTACGACAGATTACTCCTACGAGCAGTACTTC
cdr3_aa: CASSPTTDYSYEQYF

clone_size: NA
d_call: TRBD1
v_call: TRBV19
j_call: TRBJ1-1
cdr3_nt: TGTGCCAGTAGTATAGGGGGGACAGGGGTTCGAGCTTTCTTT
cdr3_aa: CASSIGGTGVRAFF

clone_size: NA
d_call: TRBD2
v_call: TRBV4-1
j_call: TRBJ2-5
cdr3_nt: TGCGCCAGCAGCCAAAGACTAGCGGGGGAGGGGAACCAAGAGACCCAGTACTTC
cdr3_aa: CASSQRLAGEGNQETQYF

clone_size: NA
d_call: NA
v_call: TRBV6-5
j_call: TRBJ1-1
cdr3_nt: TGTGCCAGCAGTTACCAACAGGGTTACACTGAAGCTTTCTTT
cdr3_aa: CASSYQQGYTEAFF

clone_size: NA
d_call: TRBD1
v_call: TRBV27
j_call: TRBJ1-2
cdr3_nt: TGTGCCAGCAGTCTTACAGGGGGGGATGGCTACACCTTC
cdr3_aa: CASSLTGGDGYTF

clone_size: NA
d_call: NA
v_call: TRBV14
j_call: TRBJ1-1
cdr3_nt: TGTGCCAGCAGCCCGACCGGTACTGAAGCTTTCTTT
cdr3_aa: CASSPTGTEAFF

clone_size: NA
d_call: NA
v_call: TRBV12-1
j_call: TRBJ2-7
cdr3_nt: TGTGCCAGCAGCTTTGTTTGCAGGGAATCCTACGAGCAGTACTTC
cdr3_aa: CASSFVCRESYEQYF

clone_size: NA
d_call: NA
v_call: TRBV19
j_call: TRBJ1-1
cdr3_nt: TGTGCCAGCGGGCGAGTGAACACTGAAGCTTTCTTT
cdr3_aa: CASGRVNTEAFF

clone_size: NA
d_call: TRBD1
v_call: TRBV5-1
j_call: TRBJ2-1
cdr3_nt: TGCGCCAGCAGCCCTGTTCAGGGGGCTTACAATGAGCAGTTCTTC
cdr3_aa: CASSPVQGAYNEQFF

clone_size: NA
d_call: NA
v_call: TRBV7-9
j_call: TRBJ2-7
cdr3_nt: TGTGCCAGCAGCCCCCGGACAGAGTCCTACGAGCAGTACTTC
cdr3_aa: CASSPRTESYEQYF

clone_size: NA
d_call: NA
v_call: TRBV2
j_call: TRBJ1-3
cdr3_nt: TGTGCCAGCATCCTTGGCATGGGCTCTGGAAACACCATATATTTT
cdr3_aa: CASILGMGSGNTIYF

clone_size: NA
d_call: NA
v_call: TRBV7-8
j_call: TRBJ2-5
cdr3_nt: TGTGCCAGCAGGACTAGGGGGCAAGAGACCCAGTACTTC
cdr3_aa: CASRTRGQETQYF

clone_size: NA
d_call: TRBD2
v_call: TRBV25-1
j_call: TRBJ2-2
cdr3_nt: TGTGCCAGCAGTGTCCGGACTAGCGGGGGTAACACCGGGGAGCTGTTTTTT
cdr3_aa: CASSVRTSGGNTGELFF